This TCR beta chain is drawn from a study of shared clonotypes between healthy human individuals. For the study at large: The plates for each donor numbered three CD4 naive, three CD4 memory, two CD8 naive and one CD8 memory. The study, taken as a whole, reports: In general, naive subsets displayed greater estimated richness than memory subsets did.

The protocol was immunoSEQ multiplex PCR, while the TCRdb copy is restricted to in-frame clones and leaves out a portion. The table has some 2,500,000 clones, 93% seen once. Recent acute infections and vaccinations were absent in the healthy HIV-negative adult donors. A CD45RA-negative memory subset and a CD45RA+ naive subset were separated from the CD4+ cells. This clone was seen more than once but under ten times. Its specificity is unknown. The same CDR3 is also encoded by other DNA sequences in this sample. The sequencing sample was made of naive CD4+ T cells from PBMCs. The subset was: CD45RA+ positively selected. The source is a man aged 18 to 30 in good health. Some clones in this sample may be carry-over from other donors' samples.

CDR3 sequence (DNA): TGCGCCAGCAGCCCCCCGAGTGGCACTGAAGCTTTCTTT. Protein: CASSPPSGTEAFF. The rearrangement uses TRBV5-1 and TRBJ1-1; D gene ambiguous. This CDR3 is built from 13 residues. The germline V and J ends were trimmed by 4 bases and 4 bases, with 11 bases remaining between them. Germline V gives CDR1 SGHRS, CDR2 YFSETQ.